The 17 T cell receptor beta chains reported below all come from one sample, sequenced in a study of shared clonotypes between healthy human individuals. Method: immunoSEQ multiplex PCR; TCRdb's copy keeps in-frame clones and lacks some. The repertoire holds a few million clones, with approximately 94% as singletons. Sequenced input: naive CD4+ T cells sorted from blood. Subset noted: CD45RA+ positively selected. All receptors derive from a man aged 18 to 29 in good health.

The DNA of the CDR3 is TGTGCCAGCAGTTTCAGGGGGCAGACTAGCACAGATACGCAGTATTTT. Translation gives CASSFRGQTSTDTQYF. The rearrangement links TRBV6-6 to TRBJ2-3, with TRBD1 identical over 8 bases. CDR1 MNHNY and CDR2 SVGAGI come from the germline V gene (reference sequence). This CDR3 has 16 amino acids. Losses at the gene ends were 4 bases for V and 0 bases for J; bases not matched to a gene: 6.

This CDR3 reads CASSRRQVNQPQHF. CDR3 sequence (DNA): TGTGCCAGCAGCCGTAGACAGGTGAATCAGCCCCAGCATTTT. This chain links TRBV11-2 with TRBJ1-5; D is perhaps TRBD1 (6 bases). Germline V CDR1 and CDR2: SGHAT, FQNNGV. V gave up 5 bases and J gave up 4 bases, with 12 bases separating them. CDR3 length equals 14 residues.

This chain joins TRBV9 and TRBJ2-7; 12 nucleotides line up with TRBD2. From germline, CDR1 is SGDLS and CDR2 YYNGEE. V gave up 3 bases and J gave up 3 bases; unmatched junction bases: 1. The CDR3 contains 14 residues. The CDR3 loop is CASSASGRVYEQYF. The CDR3 DNA sequence: TGTGCCAGCAGCGCTAGCGGGAGGGTCTACGAGCAGTACTTC. Complete variable domain (other parts from reference TRBV9 and TRBJ2-7): DSGVTQTPKHLITATGQRVTLRCSPRSGDLSVYWYQQSLDQGLQFLIQYYNGEERAKGNILERFSAQQFPDLHSELNLSSLELGDSALYFCASSASGRVYEQYFGPGTRLTVT.

The CDR3 nucleotides are TGTGCCAGCAGTCTGACAGGGGCGCTCTATGGCTACACCTTC. Protein product: CASSLTGALYGYTF. The V and J genes are TRBV6-6 and TRBJ1-2; TRBD1 agrees at 8 bases. Germline lookup yields CDR1 MNHNY and CDR2 SVGAGI (reference sequence). The CDR3 has 14 residues. With V trimmed by 5 bases and J by 4 bases, 6 bases remained unmatched.

The V call is TRBV25-1, the J call TRBJ2-5, with D hard to call. V gave up 5 bases and J gave up 1 base, with 11 bases separating them. The CDR3 contains 14 residues. The germline V gene encodes CDR1 MGHDK and CDR2 SYGVNS. The CDR3 sequence: CASSINEAQETQYF. Here the CDR3 DNA reads TGTGCCAGCAGTATCAACGAGGCCCAAGAGACCCAGTACTTC.

The genes are TRBV6-1 and TRBJ2-1, with TRBD2 matching over 8 bases. The CDR3 spans 12 residues. With V trimmed by 5 bases and J by 15 bases, 9 bases remained unmatched. Germline values: CDR1 MNHNS, CDR2 SASEGT. The CDR3 nucleotides read TGTGCCAGCAGTCCGCCCGGGACTAGGCGGTTCTTC. Translation gives CASSPPGTRRFF.

The CDR3, as DNA: TGTGCCTGGATTGGACAGGGGGCCTACGAGCAGTACTTC. The encoded protein is CAWIGQGAYEQYF. The chain is built from TRBV30 and TRBJ2-5, with TRBD1 identical over 10 bases. The DNA matches TRBJ2-7 better at its end, which makes the J call doubtful. This CDR3 has 13 residues. The germline CDR1 and CDR2 sequences are GTSNPN and SVGIG (reference sequence).

This rearrangement joins TRBV19 to TRBJ2-7; 7 bases fit TRBD1. The CDR3 is 16 amino acids. V lost 6 bases, J lost 2 bases, and 13 bases stayed unmatched. Germline assignment: CDR1 LNHDA and CDR2 SQIVND (reference sequence). CDR3: CASRTRTGDPPYEQYF. In DNA form, the CDR3 reads TGTGCCAGTAGGACCCGGACAGGTGACCCTCCCTACGAGCAGTACTTC.

About this clone itself: Other DNA variants within this sample encode the same CDR3. The chain has TRBV30 and TRBJ2-6; D remains unclear. This CDR3 is built from 13 residues. Germline assignment: CDR1 GTSNPN and CDR2 SVGIG (reference sequence). The ends were cut back, 2 bases at V and 0 bases at J, with 2 bases in the middle. CDR3 in DNA: TGTGCCTGGAGTTCCTCTGGGGCCAACGTCCTGACTTTC. Protein: CAWSSSGANVLTF.

This clone has only a few counts. This sequence joins TRBV5-1 and TRBJ1-1, with a possible D match to TRBD1 (6 bases). V lost 0 bases and J 4 bases, leaving 13 bases between the germline ends. The CDR3 extends over 15 amino acids. The V gene's germline CDR1 is SGHRS and CDR2 YFSETQ. The CDR3, as DNA: TGCGCCAGCAGCTTGGCGTCCAGGGGTGGCACTGAAGCTTTCTTT. This encodes CASSLASRGGTEAFF.

The genes are TRBV10-3 and TRBJ1-2, with D possibly being TRBD1 (6 bases). CDR1 ENHRY and CDR2 SYGVKD come from the germline V gene. This CDR3 has 13 amino acids. The germline V and J ends were trimmed by 4 bases and 4 bases, with 10 bases remaining between them. The CDR3 sequence: CAISVQGFYGYTF. The CDR3 nucleotides are TGTGCCATCAGTGTTCAGGGGTTCTATGGCTACACCTTC.

This sequence joins TRBV5-1 and TRBJ1-2; D remains ambiguous. V lost 0 bases and J 4 bases, leaving 10 bases between the germline ends. The CDR3 has 14 residues. Germline assignment: CDR1 SGHRS and CDR2 YFSETQ. CDR3 amino acids: CASSLDPGIYGYTF. CDR3 DNA sequence: TGCGCCAGCAGCTTGGATCCAGGAATCTATGGCTACACCTTC.

V usage is TRBV5-4 and J usage is TRBJ2-3, with 7 positions matching TRBD1. The CDR3 length is 17 residues. Trimming cost V 6 bases and J 2 bases; bases outside gene matches: 15. Germline V gene lookup returns CDR1 SGHNT and CDR2 YYREEE (reference sequence). CDR3 DNA sequence: TGTGCCAGCACCTTAGGGCAACAGGGGATAGCCACAGATACGCAGTATTTT. Its protein is CASTLGQQGIATDTQYF.

Details on this clone: Being one base from a much bigger clone, this may be a read error. The DNA for the CDR3 is TGTGCCAGCAGCTTGAACAGGAACACTGAAGCTTTCTTT. This codes for CASSLNRNTEAFF. V gene TRBV9 combines with J gene TRBJ1-1; D uncertain. The ends were cut back, 4 bases at V and 1 base at J, with 8 bases in the middle. The CDR3 is made up of 13 amino acids. The germline CDR1 and CDR2 sequences are SGDLS and YYNGEE.

The rearrangement joins TRBV10-2 to TRBJ2-3; no definite D call. Per the germline V gene, CDR1 is WSHSY and CDR2 is SAAADI. The length of the CDR3 is 14 residues. Trimming left V 7 bases short and J 2 bases short, with 13 bases between. The CDR3 protein is CASMFAGATDTQYF. The DNA of the CDR3 is TGCGCCAGCATGTTTGCAGGTGCCACAGATACGCAGTATTTT.

As regards this clone: Other DNA sequences from this sample encode an identical CDR3 as well. V usage is TRBV18 and J usage is TRBJ1-1, with D hard to call. Germline V gene sequence: CDR1 KGHSH, CDR2 LQKENI. Trimming took 1 base from V and 5 from J, leaving 8 bases between them. The CDR3 contains 13 residues. The CDR3 is CASSPLTGTEAFF. In nucleotides, the CDR3 is TGTGCCAGCTCACCACTGACGGGTACTGAAGCTTTCTTT.

This chain uses TRBV5-8 with TRBJ2-5; no definite D call. V gave up 4 bases and J gave up 2 bases, with 9 bases separating them. The CDR3 sequence is 13 residues long. Germline loops: CDR1 SGHTS, CDR2 YDEGEE. As DNA, the CDR3 is TGTGCCAGCAGCCGAGAGGTACAAGAGACCCAGTACTTC. Amino acid sequence: CASSREVQETQYF.